These T cell receptor beta chains were read from a single sample in a study of shared clonotypes between healthy human individuals. The protocol was immunoSEQ multiplex PCR, while the TCRdb copy is restricted to in-frame clones and leaves out a portion. The table shows under 1,100,000 clones, with roughly 80% occurring only once. The source material was memory CD4+ T cells sorted from blood. Every receptor here comes from a man between 18 and 29 years old in good health. CDR3s include the opening cysteine and the closing phenylalanine or tryptophan. The D gene is left open where the match is weak. Where a row states a size, it is once, few, many or the class of an expanded clone; other rows omit it.

D gene	clone size	V gene	J gene	CDR3 protein	CDR3 DNA
NA	NA	TRBV6-1	TRBJ2-5	CASSGSGAETQYF	TGTGCCAGCAGTGGAAGCGGAGCGGAGACCCAGTACTTC
NA	NA	TRBV6-5	TRBJ1-6	CASSYDRTNNSPLHF	TGTGCCAGCAGTTACGACAGGACGAATAATTCACCCCTCCACTTT
NA	many	TRBV7-7	TRBJ2-7	CASSSVFSRPYEQYF	TGTGCTAGCAGCTCCGTGTTTAGTCGGCCCTACGAGCAGTACTTC
TRBD1	NA	TRBV6-5	TRBJ1-1	CASSTIQGAKAFF	TGTGCCAGCAGTACCATCCAGGGGGCAAAAGCTTTCTTT
NA	NA	TRBV5-4	TRBJ1-6	CASSSQATGRYNSPLHF	TGTGCCAGCAGCTCCCAGGCTACAGGCCGCTATAATTCACCCCTCCACTTT
TRBD2	NA	TRBV5-8	TRBJ2-3	CASSARIAGRGDTQYF	TGTGCCAGCAGCGCCAGAATAGCGGGTCGGGGGGATACGCAGTATTTT
NA	NA	TRBV6-1	TRBJ2-1	CASSEALGFLNEQFF	TGTGCCAGCAGTGAAGCGCTGGGGTTCCTCAATGAGCAGTTCTTC
TRBD1	NA	TRBV18	TRBJ1-1	CASSPGQVTTEAFF	TGTGCCAGCTCACCGGGACAGGTGACCACTGAAGCTTTCTTT
TRBD1	NA	TRBV28	TRBJ1-5	CATRQGPQKPQHF	TGTGCCACCAGACAGGGCCCCCAAAAGCCCCAGCATTTT
NA	NA	TRBV23-1	TRBJ1-1	CASPNIRALKGDTEAFF	TGCGCCAGCCCGAACATCCGGGCCCTCAAGGGGGACACTGAAGCTTTCTTT
NA	once	TRBV5-4	TRBJ1-1	CASSSPGNTEAFF	TGTGCCAGCAGCTCACCGGGGAACACTGAAGCTTTCTTT
NA	NA	TRBV6-5	TRBJ2-7	CASSSGTSSPEQYF	TGTGCCAGCAGTTCCGGGACATCTTCCCCCGAGCAGTACTTC
NA	few	TRBV20-1	TRBJ1-4	CSASPGEKLFF	TGCAGTGCTTCTCCTGGCGAAAAACTGTTTTTT
TRBD1	NA	TRBV10-3	TRBJ1-2	CAISPLGQADHDGYTF	TGTGCCATCAGTCCTCTCGGACAGGCCGACCATGATGGCTACACCTTC
NA	many	TRBV7-8	TRBJ2-3	CASSSETSTDTQYF	TGTGCCAGCAGCTCCGAGACTAGCACAGATACGCAGTATTTT
NA	many	TRBV7-2	TRBJ2-2	CASSLARETAELFF	TGTGCCAGCAGCTTAGCCCGTGAGACAGCTGAGCTGTTTTTT
NA	NA	TRBV28	TRBJ1-5	CASSPLNQPQHF	TGTGCCAGCAGCCCACTCAATCAGCCCCAGCATTTT